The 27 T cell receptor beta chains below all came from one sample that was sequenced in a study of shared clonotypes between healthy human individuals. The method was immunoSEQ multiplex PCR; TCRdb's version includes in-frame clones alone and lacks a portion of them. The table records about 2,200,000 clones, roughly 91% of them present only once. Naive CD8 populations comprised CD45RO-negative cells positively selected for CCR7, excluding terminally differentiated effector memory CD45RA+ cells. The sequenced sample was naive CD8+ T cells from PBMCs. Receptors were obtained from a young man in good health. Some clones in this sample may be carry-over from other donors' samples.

This CDR3 is CASSPGDSTDTQYF. The CDR3 nucleotides read TGTGCCAGCAGCCCTGGAGATAGCACAGATACGCAGTATTTT. The chain uses TRBV9 and TRBJ2-3; D unclear. The CDR3 loop spans 14 amino acids. Trimming removed 4 bases from V and 0 bases from J, with 9 bases in between. CDR1 is SGDLS, CDR2 YYNGEE, per germline.

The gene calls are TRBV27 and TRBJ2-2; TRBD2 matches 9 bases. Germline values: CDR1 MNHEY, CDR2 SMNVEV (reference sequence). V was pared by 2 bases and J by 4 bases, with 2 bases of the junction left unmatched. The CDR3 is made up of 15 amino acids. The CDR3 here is CASSLASGITGELFF. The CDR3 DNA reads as TGTGCCAGCAGTTTAGCTAGCGGGATCACCGGGGAGCTGTTTTTT.

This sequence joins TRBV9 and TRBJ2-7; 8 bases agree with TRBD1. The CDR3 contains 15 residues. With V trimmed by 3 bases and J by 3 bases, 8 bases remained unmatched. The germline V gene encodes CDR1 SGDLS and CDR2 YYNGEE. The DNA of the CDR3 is TGTGCCAGCAGCGAGTCCGGACAGGGCAGCTACGAGCAGTACTTC. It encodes CASSESGQGSYEQYF. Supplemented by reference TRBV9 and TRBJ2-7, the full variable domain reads DSGVTQTPKHLITATGQRVTLRCSPRSGDLSVYWYQQSLDQGLQFLIQYYNGEERAKGNILERFSAQQFPDLHSELNLSSLELGDSALYFCASSESGQGSYEQYFGPGTRLTVT.

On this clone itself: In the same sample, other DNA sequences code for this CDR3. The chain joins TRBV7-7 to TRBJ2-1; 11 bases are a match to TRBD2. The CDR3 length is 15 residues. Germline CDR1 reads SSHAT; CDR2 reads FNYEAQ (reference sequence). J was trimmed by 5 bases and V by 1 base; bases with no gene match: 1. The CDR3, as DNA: TGTGCCAGCAGCTTAGGACTAGCGGGAAACAATGAGCAGTTCTTC. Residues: CASSLGLAGNNEQFF.

For the CDR3, the DNA is TGTGCCAGCAGCCCTAGGGGGGGCTTGAACACTGAAGCTTTCTTT. Protein product: CASSPRGGLNTEAFF. This chain connects TRBV7-6 to TRBJ1-1; tentative D call: TRBD1 (6 bases). V gave up 5 bases and J gave up 0 bases, with 13 bases separating them. CDR1 SGHVS and CDR2 FNYEAQ come from the germline V gene. This CDR3 is 15 amino acids long. Full variable domain (missing parts from reference TRBV7-6 and TRBJ1-1): GAGVSQSPRYKVTKRGQDVALRCDPISGHVSLYWYRQALGQGPEFLTYFNYEAQQDKSGLPNDRFSAERPEGSISTLTIQRTEQRDSAMYRCASSPRGGLNTEAFFGQGTRLTVV.

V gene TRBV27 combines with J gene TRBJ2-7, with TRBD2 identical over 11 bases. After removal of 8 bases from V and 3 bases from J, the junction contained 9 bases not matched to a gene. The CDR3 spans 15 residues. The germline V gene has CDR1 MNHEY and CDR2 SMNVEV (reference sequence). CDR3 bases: TGTGCCAGCGGCCGCCTAGCGGGAGGTGACTACGAGCAGTACTTC. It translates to CASGRLAGGDYEQYF.

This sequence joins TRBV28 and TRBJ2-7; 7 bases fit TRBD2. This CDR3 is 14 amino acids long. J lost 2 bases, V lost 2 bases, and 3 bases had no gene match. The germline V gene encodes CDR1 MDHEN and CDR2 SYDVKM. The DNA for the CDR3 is TGTGCCAGCAGTTTAAGCGGGAACCCCTACGAGCAGTACTTC. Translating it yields CASSLSGNPYEQYF.

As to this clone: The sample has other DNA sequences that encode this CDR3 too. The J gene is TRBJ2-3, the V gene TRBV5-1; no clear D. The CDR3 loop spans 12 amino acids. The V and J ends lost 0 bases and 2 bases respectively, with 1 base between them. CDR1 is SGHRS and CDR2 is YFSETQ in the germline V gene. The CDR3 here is CASSLATDTQYF. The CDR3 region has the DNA TGCGCCAGCAGCTTGGCCACAGATACGCAGTATTTT.

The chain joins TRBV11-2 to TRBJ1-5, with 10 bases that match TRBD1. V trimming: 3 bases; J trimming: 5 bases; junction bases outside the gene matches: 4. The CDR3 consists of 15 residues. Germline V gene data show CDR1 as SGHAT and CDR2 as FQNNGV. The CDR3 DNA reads TGTGCCAGCAGCTTGACAGGGGGCCCCGATCAGCCCCAGCATTTT. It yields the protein CASSLTGGPDQPQHF.

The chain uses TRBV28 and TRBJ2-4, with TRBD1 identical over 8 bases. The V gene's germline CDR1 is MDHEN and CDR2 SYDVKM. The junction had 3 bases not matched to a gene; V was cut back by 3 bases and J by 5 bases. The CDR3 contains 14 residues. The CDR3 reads CASSFQGQENIQYF. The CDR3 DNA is TGTGCCAGCAGTTTTCAGGGACAGGAAAACATTCAGTACTTC.

This CDR3 reads CASRVLDDGYEQYF. The CDR3 DNA reads as TGTGCCAGCAGGGTTTTGGACGATGGGTACGAGCAGTACTTC. The chain is built from TRBV28 and TRBJ2-7; D is unclear. Germline CDR1 and CDR2: MDHEN and SYDVKM. V lost 6 bases to trimming and J lost 4 bases, with 16 bases between them. The CDR3 is made up of 14 amino acids.

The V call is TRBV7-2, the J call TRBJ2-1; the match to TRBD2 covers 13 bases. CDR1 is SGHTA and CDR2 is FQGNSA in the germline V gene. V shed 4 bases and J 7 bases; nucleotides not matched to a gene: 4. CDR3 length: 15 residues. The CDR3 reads CASSSGLAGVNEQFF. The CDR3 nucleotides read TGTGCCAGCAGCTCCGGACTAGCGGGAGTGAATGAGCAGTTCTTC.

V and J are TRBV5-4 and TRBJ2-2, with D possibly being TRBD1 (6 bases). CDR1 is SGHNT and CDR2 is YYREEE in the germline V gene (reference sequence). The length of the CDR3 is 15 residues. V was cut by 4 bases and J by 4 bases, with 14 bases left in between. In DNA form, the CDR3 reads TGTGCCAGCAGCCTAGGGGGTCTCGGCACCGGGGAGCTGTTTTTT. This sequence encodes CASSLGGLGTGELFF.

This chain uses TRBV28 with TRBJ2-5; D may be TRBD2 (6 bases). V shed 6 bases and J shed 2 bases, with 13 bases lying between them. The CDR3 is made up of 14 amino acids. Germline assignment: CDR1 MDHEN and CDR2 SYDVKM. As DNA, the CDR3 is TGTGCCAGCAGCCTGGGACTGTCACAAGAGACCCAGTACTTC. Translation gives CASSLGLSQETQYF.

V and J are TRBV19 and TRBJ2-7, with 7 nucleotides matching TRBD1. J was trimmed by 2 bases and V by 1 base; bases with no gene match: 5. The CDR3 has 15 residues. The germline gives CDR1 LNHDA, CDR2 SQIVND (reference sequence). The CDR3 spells CASSIGQGFAYEQYF. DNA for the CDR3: TGTGCCAGTAGTATAGGACAGGGTTTCGCCTACGAGCAGTACTTC.

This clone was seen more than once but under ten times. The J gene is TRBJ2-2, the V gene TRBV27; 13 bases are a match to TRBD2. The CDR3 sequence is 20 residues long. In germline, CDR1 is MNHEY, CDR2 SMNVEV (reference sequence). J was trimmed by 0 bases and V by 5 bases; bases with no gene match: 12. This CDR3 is CASSPRTSGRNNANTGELFF. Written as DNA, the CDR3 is TGTGCCAGCAGTCCGAGGACTAGCGGGAGAAACAACGCGAACACCGGGGAGCTGTTTTTT.

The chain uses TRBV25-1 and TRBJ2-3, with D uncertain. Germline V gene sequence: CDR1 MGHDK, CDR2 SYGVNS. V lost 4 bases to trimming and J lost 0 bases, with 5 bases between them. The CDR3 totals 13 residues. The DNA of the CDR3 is TGTGCCAGCAGTGTCCTAAGCACAGATACGCAGTATTTT. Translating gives CASSVLSTDTQYF.

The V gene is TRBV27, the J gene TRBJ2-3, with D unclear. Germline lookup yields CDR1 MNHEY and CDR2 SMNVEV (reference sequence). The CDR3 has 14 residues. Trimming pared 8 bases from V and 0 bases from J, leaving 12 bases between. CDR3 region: CASALLRSTDTQYF. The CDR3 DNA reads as TGTGCCAGCGCTTTGTTGCGCAGCACAGATACGCAGTATTTT.

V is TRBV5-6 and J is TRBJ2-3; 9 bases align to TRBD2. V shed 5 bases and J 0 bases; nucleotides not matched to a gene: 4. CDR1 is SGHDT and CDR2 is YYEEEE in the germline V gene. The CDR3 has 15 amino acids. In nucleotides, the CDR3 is TGTGCCAGCAGTGTAGCGGGAGAAAGCACAGATACGCAGTATTTT. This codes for CASSVAGESTDTQYF.

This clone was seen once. Here the CDR3 DNA reads TGTGCCAGCAGCCAAAGGGGAGACCTTAACTATGGCTACACCTTC. Residues: CASSQRGDLNYGYTF. The chain joins TRBV14 to TRBJ1-2; TRBD1 is a possible D gene (5 bases). Trimming left V 2 bases short and J 1 base short, with 11 bases between. CDR3 size: 15 residues. Per the germline V gene, CDR1 is SGHDN and CDR2 is FVKESK. Variable domain in full (rest from reference TRBV14 and TRBJ1-2): EAGVTQFPSHSVIEKGQTVTLRCDPISGHDNLYWYRRVMGKEIKFLLHFVKESKQDESGMPNNRFLAERTGGTYSTLKVQPAELEDSGVYFCASSQRGDLNYGYTFGSGTRLTVV.

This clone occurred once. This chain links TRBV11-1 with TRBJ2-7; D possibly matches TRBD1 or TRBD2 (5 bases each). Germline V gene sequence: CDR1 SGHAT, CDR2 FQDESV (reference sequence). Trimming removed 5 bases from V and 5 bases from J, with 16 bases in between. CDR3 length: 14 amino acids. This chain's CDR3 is CASSARDEVDEQYF. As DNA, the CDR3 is TGTGCCAGCAGCGCCCGGGACGAGGTAGACGAGCAGTACTTC.

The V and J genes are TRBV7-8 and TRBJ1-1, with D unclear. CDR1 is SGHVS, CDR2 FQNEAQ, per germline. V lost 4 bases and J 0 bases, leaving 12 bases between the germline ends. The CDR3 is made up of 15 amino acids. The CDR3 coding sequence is TGTGCCAGCAGCTCCCAGCCCGTACTGAACACTGAAGCTTTCTTT. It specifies CASSSQPVLNTEAFF.

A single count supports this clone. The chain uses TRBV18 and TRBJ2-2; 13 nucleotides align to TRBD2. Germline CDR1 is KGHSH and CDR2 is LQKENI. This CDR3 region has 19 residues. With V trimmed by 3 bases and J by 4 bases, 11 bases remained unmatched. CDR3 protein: CASSPGTPGLAGTTGELFF. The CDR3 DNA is TGTGCCAGCTCACCCGGGACGCCGGGACTAGCGGGGACCACCGGGGAGCTGTTTTTT. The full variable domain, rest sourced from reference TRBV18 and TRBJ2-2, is NAGVMQNPRHLVRRRGQEARLRCSPMKGHSHVYWYRQLPEEGLKFMVYLQKENIIDESGMPKERFSAEFPKEGPSILRIQQVVRGDSAAYFCASSPGTPGLAGTTGELFFGEGSRLTVL.

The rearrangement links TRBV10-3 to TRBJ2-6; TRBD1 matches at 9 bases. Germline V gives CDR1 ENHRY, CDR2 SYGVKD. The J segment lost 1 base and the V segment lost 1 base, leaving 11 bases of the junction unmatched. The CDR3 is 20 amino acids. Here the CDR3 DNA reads TGTGCCATCAGTGAGTTTCAACCGGGACAGGGCAGATCTGGGGCCAACGTCCTGACTTTC. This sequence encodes CAISEFQPGQGRSGANVLTF.

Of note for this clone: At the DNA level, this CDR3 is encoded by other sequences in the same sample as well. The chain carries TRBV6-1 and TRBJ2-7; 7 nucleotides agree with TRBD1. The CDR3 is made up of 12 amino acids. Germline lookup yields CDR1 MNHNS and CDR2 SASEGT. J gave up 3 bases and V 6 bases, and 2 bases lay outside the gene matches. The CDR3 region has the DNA TGTGCCAGCAGGCACAGGGGCTACGAGCAGTACTTC. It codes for CASRHRGYEQYF.

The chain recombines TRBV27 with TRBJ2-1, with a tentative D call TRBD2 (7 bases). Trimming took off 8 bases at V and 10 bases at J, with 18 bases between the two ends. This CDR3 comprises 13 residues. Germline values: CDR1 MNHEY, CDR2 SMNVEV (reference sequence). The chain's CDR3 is CASSTSLRGEQFF. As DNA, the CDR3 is TGTGCCAGCTCGACTAGCCTAAGGGGGGAGCAGTTCTTC.

CDR3 in DNA: TGTGCCAGCAGCTTACCGGCAGGGAGGATGAACACTGAAGCTTTCTTT. It translates to CASSLPAGRMNTEAFF. V and J are TRBV5-8 and TRBJ1-1; perhaps TRBD1 as D (5 bases). V was clipped by 2 bases and J by 0 bases, with 14 bases between them. There are 16 residues in the CDR3. Germline loops: CDR1 SGHTS, CDR2 YDEGEE.